Described below is a single T cell receptor (beta chain) sequence and its context. Its antigen is currently unknown. The CDR3 runs 15 residues. Germline CDR1 and CDR2: DFQATT and SNEGSKA (reference sequence). V trimming: 5 bases; J trimming: 2 bases; junction bases outside the gene matches: 11. Researchers reported that TCR beta cDNA libraries carried unique molecular identifiers. MiXCR, run by TCRdb on the PCR reads, gives a single entry per CDR3 protein. Of about 160,000 distinct CDR3 sequences in the sample, around 36% were seen once. The entry originates in a study of post-analysis software for immune sequencing data. The study's findings and limits: In patients, TRBV5-6, TRBV5-1 and TRBV20-1 belonged to five TRBV segments found more frequently than in controls.

V usage is TRBV20-1 and J usage is TRBJ2-5, with 7 bases aligning to TRBD1. The sample was blood, taken after autologous hematopoietic stem cell transplantation. The receptor was isolated from a girl aged 10-17 years with multiple sclerosis. CDR3 region: CSAEGDRRFQETQYF. CDR3 nucleotide sequence: TGCAGTGCTGAGGGGGACAGAAGGTTTCAAGAGACCCAGTACTTC.